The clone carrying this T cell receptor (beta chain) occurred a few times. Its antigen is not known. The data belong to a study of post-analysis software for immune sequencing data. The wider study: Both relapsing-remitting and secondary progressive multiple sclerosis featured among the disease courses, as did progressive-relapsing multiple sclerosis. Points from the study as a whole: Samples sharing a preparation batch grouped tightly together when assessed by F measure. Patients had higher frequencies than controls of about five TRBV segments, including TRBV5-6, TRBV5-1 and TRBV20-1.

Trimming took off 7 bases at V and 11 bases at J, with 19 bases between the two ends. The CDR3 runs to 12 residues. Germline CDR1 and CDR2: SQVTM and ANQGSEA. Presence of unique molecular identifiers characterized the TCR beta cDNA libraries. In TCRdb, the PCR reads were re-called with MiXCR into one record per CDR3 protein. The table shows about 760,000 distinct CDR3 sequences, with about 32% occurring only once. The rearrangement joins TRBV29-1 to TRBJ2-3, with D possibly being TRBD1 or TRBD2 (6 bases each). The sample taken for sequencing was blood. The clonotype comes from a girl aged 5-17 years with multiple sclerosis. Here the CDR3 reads CSARPGGSGQYF. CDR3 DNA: TGCAGCGCGCGACCCGGGGGCAGTGGGCAGTATTTT.